This record concerns one T cell receptor beta chain sequence. Its antigen specificity is not known. No base qualities exist here, and no much larger clone lies one base off it. TCRbeta CDR3 regions were amplified from genomic DNA by means of the immunoSEQ Assay, a bias-controlled multiplex PCR. Processing in the source paper ran as follows. Within the assay, amplification of reference gene primers was used to estimate how many nucleated cells each sample contained. Sequence reads were collapsed and filtered to measure the absolute abundance of every unique TCRbeta CDR3 rearrangement. For each sample, productive Simpson clonality was calculated as the square root of Simpson's diversity index across productive rearrangements. TCRdb re-hosts the immuneACCESS table, in-frame sequences only. Its copies lack some clones; in the studies checked, an unresolved V gene accounts for under half of them, and the cause for the rest is not known. V and J calls and clone size are given by that table; D and trimming were obtained from the DNA. This sample gives about 50,000 clones in total; 85% to 90% of them show up just once. 6.5% of the sample rests with the top ten.

Reading the germline V gene (reference sequence) gives CDR1 LNHDA and CDR2 SQIVND. The CDR3 spans 16 residues, from the cysteine through the phenylalanine. Of the read, only the CDR3 DNA is kept; its 48 bases are in frame from base 1. At the junction V is shortened by 1 base and J by 5 bases; bases outside the gene matches: 10. The data were taken from a study of blood T cell repertoires in COVID-19 (dated by TCRdb to 2018 to 2021). For the study in its entirety: Samples covering the acute and convalescent phases of COVID-19 were provided by collaborators in the United States, Italy and Spain. The repertoires were released in a freely available public database meant as a resource for research on the immune response to SARS-CoV-2. Where available, HLA class I and class II types were obtained from metadata supplied by the sample provider rather than from assay-based typing. The samples were drawn from two sources: the first 160 participants of the ongoing ImmuneRACE study, and 950 to 1,500 subjects contributed by 6 global collaborators. Sample metadata almost always included a de-identified subject ID, COVID-19 status, age in years and sex. Deeply sampled blood TCRbeta repertoires from subjects exposed to, actively infected with, or recovered from COVID-19 were included in the dataset. The prospective study material was composed of cDNA or gDNA derived from T cells, B-cell-depleted T cells, or PBMCs.

On the study overall, not on this receptor specifically: The quantity of clinical and demographic metadata differed by source and by participant and was supplied without curation.

Each collaborating institution followed its own protocols to collect whole blood in K2EDTA tubes. For TCRbeta analysis, collaborators shipped samples in one of three forms: frozen whole blood, isolated PBMCs, or DNA extracted from either of those sample types. The source material was peripheral blood. This TCR came from a man between 60 and 75 years old with acute or convalescent COVID-19. The sequence is built from TRBV19 and TRBJ2-5; 7 of the junction bases match TRBD2. The CDR3 reads as follows: CASSIAGGGVVETQYF. The DNA sequence is given as TGTGCCAGTAGTATAGCGGGGGGAGGTGTTGTGGAGACCCAGTACTTC.